This is a list of T cell receptor beta chains from one sample in a study of blood T cell repertoires in COVID-19. Method: immunoSEQ multiplex PCR; TCRdb's copy keeps in-frame clones and lacks some. This table has around 82,000 clones, about 88% appearing once. Material for sequencing was peripheral blood. Source of these receptors: a man between 65 and 85 years old with active or convalescent COVID-19. Each CDR3 is given with its conserved first and last residue. A D gene is named only where the DNA matches it firmly. Some rows mark clone size as missing; the rest say once, few, many or name a class of expanded clone.

v_gene,len,d_gene,abundance,j_gene,CDR3nt,CDR3aa
TRBV7-3,18,TRBD2,-,TRBJ2-2,TGTGCCAGCAGCTTACGGCCGCGGGGGGGCCCTTACACCGGGGAGCTGTTTTTT,CASSLRPRGGPYTGELFF
TRBV15,17,TRBD1,-,TRBJ2-7,TGTGCCACCAGCAGAGTATATAGGGACAGGGGCTCCTACGAGCAGTACTTC,CATSRVYRDRGSYEQYF
TRBV6-2/TRBV6-3,12,-,once,TRBJ2-1,TGTGCCAGCAGTTATACCTACAATGAGCAGTTCTTC,CASSYTYNEQFF
TRBV5-5,13,-,-,TRBJ1-1,TGTGCCAGCAGCCTATATACGGACAGCAAAGCTTTCTTT,CASSLYTDSKAFF
TRBV5-8,15,-,once,TRBJ2-1,TGTGCCAGCAGCTTGTCCAGAAGCTCCTACAATGAGCAGTTCTTC,CASSLSRSSYNEQFF
TRBV5-1,15,TRBD1,-,TRBJ2-7,TGCGCCAGCAGCTCCCGGACCGGGACAGCCTACGAGCAGTACTTC,CASSSRTGTAYEQYF
TRBV6-5,13,TRBD1,-,TRBJ1-1,TGTGCCAGCAGCCTCGGACAGGGGGCTTTTGGTTTCTTT,CASSLGQGAFGFF
TRBV5-5,16,TRBD1,-,TRBJ1-1,TGTGCCAGCAGCTTGGTTCAGGGGGTGGTGAACACTGAAGCTTTCTTT,CASSLVQGVVNTEAFF
TRBV2,14,-,many,TRBJ1-2,TGTGCCAGCAGTGCCTCCTCGGCAGGGGACGGCTACACCTTC,CASSASSAGDGYTF
TRBV6-2/TRBV6-3,14,TRBD1,once,TRBJ1-1,TGTGCCAGCAGTTACAGACAGGGGGCGGAGGGAGCTTTCTTT,CASSYRQGAEGAFF
TRBV7-9,14,TRBD1,-,TRBJ1-4,TGTGCCAGCAGCCGGGACAGGGGCGATGAAAAACTGTTTTTT,CASSRDRGDEKLFF